This T cell receptor (beta chain) is drawn from a study of OX40 agonist ivuxolimab in advanced cancers. Study-level information: Dose-escalation patients had hepatocellular carcinoma, melanoma, renal cell or head and neck cancer. Study outcomes and limitations: Several nonresponders also turned out to have low normalized T-cell clonal expansion. Among expanded peripheral T cells, antigen specificity went undetermined. Among T cells, CD8+ cells averaged more expanded clones than CD4+ cells.

Turning to this clone: The antigen is unknown.

Using immunoSEQ multiplex PCR, the repertoire was profiled, and TCRdb retains in-frame clones only, with some absent. Here the sample spans 60,000 to 65,000 clones, roughly 90% being singletons. This CDR3 has 14 residues. Unmatched junction bases numbered 6, after V lost 4 bases and J lost 4 bases. Germline CDR1 is MGHRA and CDR2 is YSYEKL. The receptor was derived from an adult with an advanced solid tumor such as melanoma, head and neck, liver or kidney cancer. The chain combines TRBV4-1 with TRBJ2-5; 7 nucleotides agree with TRBD1. The source material was CD4+ or CD8+ T cells sorted from blood, sampled in a trial of the OX40 agonist ivuxolimab. The CDR3 spells CASSPGQELETQYF. The CDR3 coding sequence is TGCGCCAGCAGCCCTGGACAGGAGTTAGAGACCCAGTACTTC.